The rows below give T cell receptor beta chains drawn from one sample of a study of T-cell reconstitution after alpha-beta-depleted transplantation in children. A single record per CDR3 protein comes from TCRdb applying MiXCR to the PCR reads. The table shows about 300,000 distinct CDR3 sequences, with 10% occurring only once. Material: PBMCs, obtained before TCRalphabeta/CD19-depleted stem cell transplant. These receptors came from a boy in the first two years of life with acute myeloid leukemia, due to receive a stem cell transplant. Each CDR3 is given with its conserved first and last residue. D genes are given only for firm matches. Rows give clone size only sometimes, using once, few, many, or a class for an expanded clone.

j_call | v_call | d_call | clone_size | cdr3_aa | cdr3_nt
TRBJ2-7 | TRBV6-5 | - | - | CASSYSQGSYEQYF | TGTGCCAGCAGTTACTCCCAGGGGAGCTACGAGCAGTACTTC
TRBJ2-7 | TRBV5-1 | - | many | CASSPTRTASYEQYF | TGCGCCAGCAGCCCTACAAGGACAGCTTCCTACGAGCAGTACTTC
TRBJ1-5 | TRBV5-5 | - | many | CASSLDSGNQPQHF | TGTGCCAGCAGCTTAGACAGCGGCAATCAGCCCCAGCATTTT
TRBJ2-7 | TRBV20-1 | TRBD1 | - | CSADSRGTEQYF | TGCAGTGCCGATTCCAGGGGGACCGAGCAGTACTTC
TRBJ2-1 | TRBV12-3/TRBV12-4 | TRBD2 | many | CASRPRGLAGANEQFF | TGTGCCAGCAGGCCCCGAGGGCTAGCGGGGGCTAATGAGCAGTTCTTC
TRBJ2-7 | TRBV7-9 | - | many | CASSAYRESEQYF | TGTGCCAGCAGCGCCTACAGGGAATCCGAGCAGTACTTC
TRBJ2-7 | TRBV7-2 | - | many | CASSSGAYEQYF | TGCGCCAGCAGCTCAGGGGCCTACGAGCAGTACTTC
TRBJ2-7 | TRBV4-3 | TRBD2 | many | CASSQDPGREVSSYEQYF | TGCGCCAGCAGCCAAGACCCAGGGCGGGAGGTGAGCTCCTACGAGCAGTACTTC
TRBJ2-3 | TRBV11-2 | - | many | CASSSPRSHFKDTQYF | TGTGCCAGCAGCTCCCCGCGGAGCCACTTCAAGGATACGCAGTATTTT
TRBJ1-1 | TRBV2 | - | many | CASSVHQGYTEAFF | TGTGCCAGCAGTGTACATCAGGGATACACTGAAGCTTTCTTT
TRBJ2-7 | TRBV6-5 | - | many | CASSYSAGYEQYF | TGTGCCAGCAGTTACTCAGCAGGCTACGAGCAGTACTTC
TRBJ2-5 | TRBV7-8 | - | few | CASSLASVPPRETQYF | TGTGCCAGCAGCTTAGCGAGTGTACCCCCCCGGGAGACCCAGTACTTC
TRBJ2-3 | TRBV6-4 | TRBD2 | - | CASSQGTGRAQGLAGVGPDTQYF | TGTGCCAGCAGTCAGGGGACAGGGCGCGCCCAGGGACTAGCGGGAGTAGGGCCAGATACGCAGTATTTT
TRBJ1-1 | TRBV9 | - | - | CALTGRANTEAFF | TGTGCCCTAACAGGCAGGGCGAACACTGAAGCTTTCTTT